A single TCR beta chain is shown here with its context. The target antigen is unknown. V shed 0 bases and J shed 6 bases, with 10 bases lying between them. CDR1 is SGHRS and CDR2 is YFSETQ in the germline V gene. The CDR3 contains 14 residues. Researchers prepared the TCRbeta library using unique molecular identifiers, the study reports. TCRdb re-derived calls from the PCR reads in MiXCR, one entry per CDR3 protein. The data contain 530,000 or so distinct CDR3 sequences, 20% to 30% of them singletons. This sample is part of a study of T-cell reconstitution after alpha-beta-depleted transplantation in children. Points from the study as a whole: There were some patients whose high TCRbeta diversity at day 60 came from surviving recipient T cells and thymic progenitors. Most T-cell counts and diversity one year after the transplant came from T cells that were newly produced.

The rearrangement links TRBV5-1 to TRBJ1-3; D is perhaps TRBD1 (6 bases). The TCR comes from a boy less than two years old with Wiskott-Aldrich syndrome, due to receive a stem cell transplant. The sample in question was PBMCs, obtained before TCRalphabeta/CD19-depleted stem cell transplant. The CDR3 reads CASSLDREANTIYF. The DNA of the CDR3 is TGCGCCAGCAGCTTGGACAGGGAGGCAAACACCATATATTTT.